Many counts were recorded for the clone carrying this TCR beta chain. Its cognate antigen is unknown. This entry belongs to a study of T cells in Graves' hyperthyroidism and ophthalmopathy. Whole-study findings and limits: Researchers found most expanded thyroid clonotypes above 0.001 in blood as well. With a median lead of around 6.7 months before onset, the model predicted ophthalmopathy.

CDR3 length: 18 residues. Germline V CDR1 and CDR2: MNHEY, SMNVEV (reference sequence). V shed 4 bases, J shed 3 bases, and the junction held 10 bases outside the gene matches. Exclusions: uncontrolled infection, other autoimmune disease, pregnancy, lactation. The PBMCs were sourced from fresh peripheral blood (approximately 9.6 ml). There were TCR beta CDR3 regions amplified from RNA transcripts. A set of HTBI primers served as the primers for a first-round RT-PCR of the TCR CDR3. MiXCR was run by TCRdb on the multiplex PCR reads, yielding one entry per CDR3 protein. Among a few hundred thousand distinct CDR3 sequences listed, roughly 14% were seen once.

This receptor was taken from a young woman with Graves' hyperthyroidism. This rearrangement joins TRBV27 to TRBJ1-5; 12 nucleotides match TRBD1. The material sequenced was blood. The CDR3 sequence: CASSSSTGTGGPNQPQHF. CDR3 nucleotide sequence: TGTGCCAGCAGTTCGAGCACCGGGACAGGGGGCCCCAATCAGCCCCAGCATTTT.